The following is a TCR beta chain sequence with its context. This clone has just one count. Its antigen is not yet known. No base quality information exists; no much larger clone differs at one position. The donors were healthy, HIV-negative adults who had no recently reported acute infections or vaccinations. All donors were Caucasian adults living in Nashville, Tennessee, USA. Magnetic negative selection was used to enrich CD4+ T cells, after which naive cells were positively selected on CD45RA and the negative fraction became the memory subset. Blood was collected by leukapheresis, and PBMCs were isolated by Ficoll-Histopaque density gradient centrifugation and then cryopreserved in liquid nitrogen vapor phase. Analytical flow cytometry was used to check the purity and quantity of each magnetically sorted T cell population. From each sorted fraction, genomic DNA was isolated and quantified by UV absorbance on a Nanodrop 2000c.

Cut back by 6 bases and 7 bases, the V and J ends lie 10 bases apart. Reading from cysteine to phenylalanine, the CDR3 counts 11 amino acids. Only the CDR3 DNA stays, 33 bases, in frame from base 1. As encoded in the germline V gene, CDR1 is SQVTM while CDR2 is ANQGSEA. Using the deep immunoSEQ assay, TCR CDR3 regions were amplified from genomic DNA by multiplex PCR. For each cell subset, the extracted genomic DNA was distributed evenly across all wells of several immunoSEQ 96-well plates, and each plate served as one replicate. For sorted subsets, around 0.2 ug genomic DNA, equal to tens of thousands of T cell genomes, was loaded into each replicate PCR. Purified libraries were quantified with a Qubit 3.0 fluorometer, sized on a Bioanalyzer 2100, and re-quantified with the KAPA Library Quantification kit. A separate single-read 150-cycle Illumina NextSeq 550 flow cell was used to sequence each immunoSEQ 96-well plate. As for how the authors treated the data: Because the immunoSEQ output included only junctional sequences and no quality scores, the filtering could not be the same as the filtering used for full-length reads. Sequences were annotated with PyIR, a Python wrapper for IgBLAST v1.9, using IMGT germline references to assign V/J genes and CDR3. Reads with weak V/J assignments (E-value above 1e-6), missing CDR3, stop codons, out-of-frame junctions, or ambiguous translated residues were removed. A V3J clonotype was defined by an identical inferred V gene, J gene, and CDR3 amino acid sequence. To compute the percentage overlap between repertoires, the number of shared unique clonotypes was divided by the size of the smaller repertoire. Repertoire richness was assessed with RTK rarefaction, the Chao1 estimator, and Recon v2.1 estimates of unobserved clonotypes. For all TCRbeta clonotypes obtained by the gDNA method from a handful of donors, generation probabilities were computed with OLGA. The table was pulled from immuneACCESS by TCRdb, which kept in-frame rearrangements only. Such tables lose some clones; where checked, under half of the loss comes from unresolved V genes, and the rest has no known cause. That table furnishes V, J and clone size, whereas the DNA furnished D and trimming. The sample table lists roughly 2,300,000 clones, just under 95% of them with a count of one. The ten most abundant clones make up approximately 0.41% of the sample.

This record belongs to a study of shared clonotypes between healthy human individuals (dated by TCRdb to the early 2020s). Background for the entire study: The cohort comprised a couple of women and three men aged 18 to 49 years. For each donor, CD4 naive and CD4 memory were each given three plates, CD8 naive was given two plates, and CD8 memory was given one plate. To increase sequencing depth and limit assay-specific biases, different laboratories used diverse techniques to prepare libraries and sequence TCR repertoires. Each donor's leukapheresis produced roughly between roughly 0.85 and 10 billion PBMCs. To estimate repertoire size and how much clonotypes are shared between individuals, the study performed deep sequencing of blood TCR repertoires from five healthy adults. Summary of the overall study and its limitations: Higher generation probabilities were observed for clonotypes shared by all four sorted-subset donors than for non-shared clonotypes. Only blood was sampled, and tissue TCR repertoires likely differ from those in blood. Because the study included only a small number of donors, the genetic and exposure-history diversity represented was limited. Pairwise subsampling indicated that sequencing depth was expected to affect the degree of clonotype sharing among donors. Naive subsets generally had larger estimated clonotype richness than memory subsets did. When several donors were compared, the shared fraction of clonotypes was 5% to 6.5% for naive CD4, around 4% for naive CD8, roughly 2.5% for memory CD4, and around 0.37% for memory CD8. Even with the large sequencing depth, rarefaction of the sorted-subset datasets indicated that sequencing was incomplete.

In this chain, TRBV29-1 is recombined with TRBJ2-1; no D gene call is confident. The sample was naive CD4+ T cells from PBMCs. The meaning of the sample's cell subset or site label: CD45RA+ positively selected. This TCR was sampled from a young man in good health. Some clones in this sample may be carry-over from other donors' samples. The CDR3 has the sequence CSVSGRNEQFF. The DNA is TGCAGCGTCTCAGGACGAAATGAGCAGTTCTTC.